This is a list of T cell receptor beta chains from one sample in a study of T cell responses to AZD1222 COVID-19 vaccine. Libraries were prepared by immunoSEQ multiplex PCR; TCRdb keeps only in-frame clonotypes and omits some of them. The table records nearly 110,000 clones, approximately 89% of them present only once. Sequences were derived from peripheral blood, sampled on day 0 of AZD1222 vaccination. The origin of the receptors is an adult in good health. Both conserved end residues are part of each CDR3. Fields, in order: J gene, V gene, clone size, D gene, CDR3 DNA, CDR3 protein. D genes are given only for firm matches. The size entry is marked missing in some rows and otherwise reads once, few, many or a size class.

j_call: TRBJ1-2
v_call: TRBV6-1
clone_size: NA
d_call: NA
cdr3_nt: TGTGCCAGCAGTGAAGCGGCGGCCATTAACTATGGCTACACCTTC
cdr3_aa: CASSEAAAINYGYTF

j_call: TRBJ1-2
v_call: TRBV7-2
clone_size: NA
d_call: TRBD1
cdr3_nt: TGTGCCAGCAGCTTCCAGACAGGGAATAACTATGGCTACACCTTC
cdr3_aa: CASSFQTGNNYGYTF

j_call: TRBJ2-2
v_call: TRBV7-2
clone_size: once
d_call: NA
cdr3_nt: TGTGCCAGCAGCTTATTCACCCGCGGCACCGGGGAGCTGTTTTTT
cdr3_aa: CASSLFTRGTGELFF

j_call: TRBJ2-1
v_call: TRBV29-1
clone_size: once
d_call: NA
cdr3_nt: TGCAGCGTTGGGTATTACGAGCAGTTCTTC
cdr3_aa: CSVGYYEQFF

j_call: TRBJ1-1
v_call: TRBV29-1
clone_size: NA
d_call: NA
cdr3_nt: TGCAGCGCGCGGGGGCCGAGGGACACTGAAGCTTTCTTT
cdr3_aa: CSARGPRDTEAFF

j_call: TRBJ2-7
v_call: TRBV9
clone_size: few
d_call: TRBD1
cdr3_nt: TGTGCCAGCAGCCCAGGTAGGGGGCCCTACGAGCAGTACTTC
cdr3_aa: CASSPGRGPYEQYF

j_call: TRBJ1-1
v_call: TRBV5-1
clone_size: NA
d_call: TRBD1
cdr3_nt: TGCGCCAGCAGCTCCCAGGGGGCGGGCACTGAAGCTTTCTTT
cdr3_aa: CASSSQGAGTEAFF

j_call: TRBJ1-4
v_call: TRBV5-1
clone_size: NA
d_call: NA
cdr3_nt: TGCGCCAGCAGCTTGGACAAACCTAATGAAAAACTGTTTTTT
cdr3_aa: CASSLDKPNEKLFF

j_call: TRBJ2-5
v_call: TRBV5-4
clone_size: few
d_call: TRBD1
cdr3_nt: TGTGCCAGCAGCTCCCCCGGACAGGGGCAAGAGACCCAGTACTTC
cdr3_aa: CASSSPGQGQETQYF

j_call: TRBJ2-5
v_call: TRBV7-9
clone_size: few
d_call: TRBD2
cdr3_nt: TGTGCCAGCAGCGAACGGGGGGGCCCATCCGAGACCCAGTACTTC
cdr3_aa: CASSERGGPSETQYF

j_call: TRBJ2-7
v_call: TRBV12-3/TRBV12-4
clone_size: few
d_call: TRBD1
cdr3_nt: TGTGCCAGCAGTCCGGGACAGGGTTACGAGCAGTACTTC
cdr3_aa: CASSPGQGYEQYF

j_call: TRBJ2-7
v_call: TRBV6-2/TRBV6-3
clone_size: NA
d_call: NA
cdr3_nt: TGTGCCAGCAGTTACTCGGGGGTCACCTACGAGCAGTACTTC
cdr3_aa: CASSYSGVTYEQYF

j_call: TRBJ2-7
v_call: TRBV7-2
clone_size: NA
d_call: NA
cdr3_nt: TGTGCCAGCAGCTTCGCGCAGAGCTCCTACGAGCAGTACTTC
cdr3_aa: CASSFAQSSYEQYF

j_call: TRBJ1-1
v_call: TRBV7-2
clone_size: NA
d_call: NA
cdr3_nt: TGTGCCAGCAGCTTAGTGGAGGGTCGCACTGAAGCTTTCTTT
cdr3_aa: CASSLVEGRTEAFF

j_call: TRBJ1-5
v_call: TRBV7-2
clone_size: NA
d_call: NA
cdr3_nt: TGTGCCAGCAGCCCGCAGGGAGGGACCAATCAGCCCCAGCATTTT
cdr3_aa: CASSPQGGTNQPQHF

j_call: TRBJ2-7
v_call: TRBV19
clone_size: once
d_call: NA
cdr3_nt: TGTGCCAGTAGTGCCACCCGAGGCGACGAGCAGTACTTC
cdr3_aa: CASSATRGDEQYF

j_call: TRBJ1-4
v_call: TRBV6-7
clone_size: NA
d_call: TRBD1
cdr3_nt: TGTGCCAGCAGTTACTCAGTTCCCCCGGGACAGGGTTTTGAAAAACTGTTTTTT
cdr3_aa: CASSYSVPPGQGFEKLFF

j_call: TRBJ2-7
v_call: TRBV7-8
clone_size: NA
d_call: NA
cdr3_nt: TGTGCCAGCAGCCCCCGGGGCTACGAGCAGTACTTC
cdr3_aa: CASSPRGYEQYF

j_call: TRBJ1-2
v_call: TRBV2
clone_size: NA
d_call: NA
cdr3_nt: TGTGCCAGCAGTGTATGGACCAACTATGGCTACACCTTC
cdr3_aa: CASSVWTNYGYTF

j_call: TRBJ1-1
v_call: TRBV19
clone_size: NA
d_call: NA
cdr3_nt: TGTGCCAGTAATAAACTGGGGAACACTGAAGCTTTCTTT
cdr3_aa: CASNKLGNTEAFF

j_call: TRBJ2-7
v_call: TRBV7-8
clone_size: NA
d_call: NA
cdr3_nt: TGTGCCAGCAGCTTCGAGACGGCGGAGTACTACGAGCAGTACTTC
cdr3_aa: CASSFETAEYYEQYF

j_call: TRBJ1-5
v_call: TRBV9
clone_size: NA
d_call: TRBD1
cdr3_nt: TGTGCCAGCAACCTGGGGGACAGAAATCAGCCCCAGCATTTT
cdr3_aa: CASNLGDRNQPQHF

j_call: TRBJ2-7
v_call: TRBV14
clone_size: NA
d_call: NA
cdr3_nt: TGTGCCAGCAGCCAAGATTGGGCGGGACGGGCCTACGAGCAGTACTTC
cdr3_aa: CASSQDWAGRAYEQYF

j_call: TRBJ2-7
v_call: TRBV10-1
clone_size: NA
d_call: NA
cdr3_nt: TGCGCCAGCAGTGAGTCTGTGGCAGCCTACGAGCAGTACTTC
cdr3_aa: CASSESVAAYEQYF

j_call: TRBJ1-2
v_call: TRBV7-2
clone_size: NA
d_call: NA
cdr3_nt: TGTGCCAGCAGCTCGTTAGCTGGTCCTGGTGGCTACACCTTC
cdr3_aa: CASSSLAGPGGYTF

j_call: TRBJ1-1
v_call: TRBV4-3
clone_size: NA
d_call: NA
cdr3_nt: TGCGCCAGCAGCCAAGGCGTGGGGAACACTGAAGCTTTCTTT
cdr3_aa: CASSQGVGNTEAFF

j_call: TRBJ2-1
v_call: TRBV18
clone_size: once
d_call: TRBD1
cdr3_nt: TGTGCCAGCTCGCGGGGGGCCGGGACAGGGGCTCCCCATGAGCAGTTCTTC
cdr3_aa: CASSRGAGTGAPHEQFF

j_call: TRBJ1-6
v_call: TRBV7-3
clone_size: NA
d_call: NA
cdr3_nt: TGTGCCAGCAGCTCAGGGGTTCAGGGTTCACCCCTCCACTTT
cdr3_aa: CASSSGVQGSPLHF

j_call: TRBJ1-6
v_call: TRBV6-2/TRBV6-3
clone_size: NA
d_call: NA
cdr3_nt: TGTGCCAGCAGTACATACCTCGGGCCCTCGTCGCCCCTCCACTTT
cdr3_aa: CASSTYLGPSSPLHF

j_call: TRBJ2-1
v_call: TRBV2
clone_size: NA
d_call: NA
cdr3_nt: TGTGCCAGCAGTGAAGCGCGGCAGAATAATGAGCAGTTCTTC
cdr3_aa: CASSEARQNNEQFF

j_call: TRBJ2-1
v_call: TRBV7-3
clone_size: NA
d_call: NA
cdr3_nt: TGTGCCAGCAGCACGACAGGTACTACCTCCTACAATGAGCAGTTCTTC
cdr3_aa: CASSTTGTTSYNEQFF

j_call: TRBJ2-7
v_call: TRBV5-4
clone_size: NA
d_call: TRBD2
cdr3_nt: TGTGCCAGCAGCCTTTCGGGCCGAAGCGGGGGTAACGAGCAGTACTTC
cdr3_aa: CASSLSGRSGGNEQYF

j_call: TRBJ2-4
v_call: TRBV18
clone_size: few
d_call: NA
cdr3_nt: TGTGCCAGTTCTCAGGACCAAAACATTCAGTACTTC
cdr3_aa: CASSQDQNIQYF

j_call: TRBJ1-4
v_call: TRBV12-3/TRBV12-4
clone_size: NA
d_call: NA
cdr3_nt: TGTGCCAGCAGCCCAGGGAGGTTGGAACTGTTTTTT
cdr3_aa: CASSPGRLELFF

j_call: TRBJ2-5
v_call: TRBV20-1
clone_size: once
d_call: NA
cdr3_nt: TGCAGTGCTAGAGGGGAGACCCAGTACTTC
cdr3_aa: CSARGETQYF

j_call: TRBJ1-2
v_call: TRBV18
clone_size: NA
d_call: NA
cdr3_nt: TGTGCCAGCTCACCACCGAGGCGAGGGGCCTCTGGCTACACCTTC
cdr3_aa: CASSPPRRGASGYTF

j_call: TRBJ2-7
v_call: TRBV15
clone_size: NA
d_call: NA
cdr3_nt: TGTGCCACCAGCAGCACTTCCGGGACTCTGGGCCCCGAGCAGTACTTC
cdr3_aa: CATSSTSGTLGPEQYF

j_call: TRBJ2-7
v_call: TRBV7-2
clone_size: once
d_call: NA
cdr3_nt: TGTGCCAGCAGCCGGGACGTATCGCGAGTCTACGAGCAGTACTTC
cdr3_aa: CASSRDVSRVYEQYF

j_call: TRBJ1-1
v_call: TRBV6-1
clone_size: once
d_call: TRBD1
cdr3_nt: TGTGCCAGCATTCAGGGGGCCATGAATGAAGCTTTCTTT
cdr3_aa: CASIQGAMNEAFF

j_call: TRBJ2-2
v_call: TRBV11-3
clone_size: NA
d_call: NA
cdr3_nt: TGTGCCAGCAGCCAAGGACTGTCGAACACCGGGGAGCTGTTTTTT
cdr3_aa: CASSQGLSNTGELFF

j_call: TRBJ2-7
v_call: TRBV5-6
clone_size: NA
d_call: NA
cdr3_nt: TGTGCCAGCAGCTCCGATTCCTACGAGCAGTACTTC
cdr3_aa: CASSSDSYEQYF

j_call: TRBJ1-5
v_call: TRBV5-1
clone_size: once
d_call: NA
cdr3_nt: TGCGCCAGCAGCCGGGACAACCTAAATCAGCCCCAGCATTTT
cdr3_aa: CASSRDNLNQPQHF

j_call: TRBJ1-2
v_call: TRBV30
clone_size: NA
d_call: TRBD1
cdr3_nt: TGTGCCTGGAGTGAGGGACAGGGGTATGGCTACACCTTC
cdr3_aa: CAWSEGQGYGYTF

j_call: TRBJ2-7
v_call: TRBV12-3/TRBV12-4
clone_size: NA
d_call: TRBD1
cdr3_nt: TGTGCCAGCCGGGACAGCTCCTACGAGCAGTACTTC
cdr3_aa: CASRDSSYEQYF

j_call: TRBJ1-3
v_call: TRBV2
clone_size: NA
d_call: TRBD1
cdr3_nt: TGTGCCACCAAAGCCGGGACAGTCTCTGGAAACACCATATATTTT
cdr3_aa: CATKAGTVSGNTIYF

j_call: TRBJ1-5
v_call: TRBV5-1
clone_size: NA
d_call: NA
cdr3_nt: TGCGCCAGCAGCTTGGACGGGATTGGCAATCAGCCCCAGCATTTT
cdr3_aa: CASSLDGIGNQPQHF